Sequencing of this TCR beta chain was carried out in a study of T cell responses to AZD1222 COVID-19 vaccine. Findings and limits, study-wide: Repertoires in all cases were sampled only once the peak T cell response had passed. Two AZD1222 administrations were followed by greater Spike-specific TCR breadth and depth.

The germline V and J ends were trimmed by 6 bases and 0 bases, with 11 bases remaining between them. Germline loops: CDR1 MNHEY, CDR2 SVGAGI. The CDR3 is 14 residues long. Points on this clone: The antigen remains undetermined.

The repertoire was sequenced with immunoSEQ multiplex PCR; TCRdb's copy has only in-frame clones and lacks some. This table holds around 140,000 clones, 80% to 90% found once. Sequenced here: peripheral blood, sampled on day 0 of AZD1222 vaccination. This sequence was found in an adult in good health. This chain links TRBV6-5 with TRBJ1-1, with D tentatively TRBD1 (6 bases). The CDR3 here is CASSPTGMNTEAFF. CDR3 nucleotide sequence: TGTGCCAGCAGCCCCACAGGGATGAACACTGAAGCTTTCTTT.